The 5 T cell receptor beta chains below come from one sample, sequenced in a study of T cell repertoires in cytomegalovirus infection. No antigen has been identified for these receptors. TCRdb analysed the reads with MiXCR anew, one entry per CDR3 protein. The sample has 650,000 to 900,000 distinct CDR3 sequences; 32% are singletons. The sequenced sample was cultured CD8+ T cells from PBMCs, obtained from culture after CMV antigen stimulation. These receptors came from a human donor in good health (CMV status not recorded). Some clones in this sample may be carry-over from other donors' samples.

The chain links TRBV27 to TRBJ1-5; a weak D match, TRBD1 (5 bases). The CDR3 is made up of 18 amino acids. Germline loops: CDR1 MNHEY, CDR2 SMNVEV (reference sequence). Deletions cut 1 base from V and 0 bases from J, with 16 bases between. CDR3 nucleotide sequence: TGTGCCAGCAGTTTATTTTCAGACAGCCAATATAGCAATCAGCCCCAGCATTTT. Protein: CASSLFSDSQYSNQPQHF.

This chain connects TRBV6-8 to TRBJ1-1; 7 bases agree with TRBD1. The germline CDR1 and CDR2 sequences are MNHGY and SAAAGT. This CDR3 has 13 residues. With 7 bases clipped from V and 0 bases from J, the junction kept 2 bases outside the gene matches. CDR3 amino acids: CASKQGLNTEAFF. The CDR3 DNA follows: TGTGCCAGCAAACAGGGGTTGAACACTGAAGCTTTCTTT.

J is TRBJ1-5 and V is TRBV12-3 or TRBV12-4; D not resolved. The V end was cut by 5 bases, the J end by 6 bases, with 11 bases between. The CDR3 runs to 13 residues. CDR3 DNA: TGTGCCAGCAGTCCGACGGGGATTCAGCCCCAGCATTTT. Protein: CASSPTGIQPQHF.

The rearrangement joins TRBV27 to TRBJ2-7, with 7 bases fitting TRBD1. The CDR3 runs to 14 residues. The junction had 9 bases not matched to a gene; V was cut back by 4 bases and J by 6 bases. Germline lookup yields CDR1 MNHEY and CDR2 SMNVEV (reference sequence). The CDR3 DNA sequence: TGTGCCAGCAGTTGGGACAGATACCTGACCGAGCAGTACTTC. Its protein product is CASSWDRYLTEQYF.

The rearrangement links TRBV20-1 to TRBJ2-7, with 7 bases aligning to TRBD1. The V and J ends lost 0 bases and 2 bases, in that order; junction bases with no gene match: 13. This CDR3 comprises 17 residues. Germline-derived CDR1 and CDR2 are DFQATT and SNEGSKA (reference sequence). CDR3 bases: TGCAGTGCTAGAGATAGGGAACCGGGACAGCTACCCTACGAGCAGTACTTC. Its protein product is CSARDREPGQLPYEQYF.